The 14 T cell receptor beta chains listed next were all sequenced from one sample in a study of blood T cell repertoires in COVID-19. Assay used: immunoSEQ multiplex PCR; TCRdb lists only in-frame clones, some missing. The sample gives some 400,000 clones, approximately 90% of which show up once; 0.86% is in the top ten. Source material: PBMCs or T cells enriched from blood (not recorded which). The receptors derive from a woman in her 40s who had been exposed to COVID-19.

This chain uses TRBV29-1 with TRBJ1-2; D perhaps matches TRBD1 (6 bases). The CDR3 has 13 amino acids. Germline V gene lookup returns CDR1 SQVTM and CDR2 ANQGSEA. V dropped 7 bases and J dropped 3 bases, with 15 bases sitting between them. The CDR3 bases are TGCAGCGCGTATCTACAGGGTGACTATGGCTACACCTTC. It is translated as CSAYLQGDYGYTF.

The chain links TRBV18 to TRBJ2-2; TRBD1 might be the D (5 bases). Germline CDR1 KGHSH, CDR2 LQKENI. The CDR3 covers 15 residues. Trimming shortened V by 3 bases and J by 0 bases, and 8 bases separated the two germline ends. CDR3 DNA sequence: TGTGCCAGCTCACCCAGGGCCGCGAACACCGGGGAGCTGTTTTTT. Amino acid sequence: CASSPRAANTGELFF.

CDR3 nucleotide sequence: TGTGCCAGCCGGGAGGCTGGAACAGCTGGAAACACCATATATTTT. Encoded protein: CASREAGTAGNTIYF. The chain has TRBV6-5 and TRBJ1-3; D not certain. The CDR3 has 15 amino acids. Trimming took 8 bases from V and 2 from J, leaving 16 bases between them. Germline V lookup: CDR1 MNHEY, CDR2 SVGAGI.

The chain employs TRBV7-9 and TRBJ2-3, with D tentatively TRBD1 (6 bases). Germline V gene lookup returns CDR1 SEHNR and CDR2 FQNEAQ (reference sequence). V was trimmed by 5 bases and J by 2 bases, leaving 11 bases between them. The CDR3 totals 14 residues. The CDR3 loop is CASSPDRDTDTQYF. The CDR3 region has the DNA TGTGCCAGCAGCCCGGACAGAGACACAGATACGCAGTATTTT.

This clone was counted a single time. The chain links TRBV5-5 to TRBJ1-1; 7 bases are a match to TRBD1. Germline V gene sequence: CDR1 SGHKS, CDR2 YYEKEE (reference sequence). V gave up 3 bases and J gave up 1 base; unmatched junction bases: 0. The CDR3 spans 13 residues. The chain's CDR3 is CASSWDRNTEAFF. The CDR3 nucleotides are TGTGCCAGCAGCTGGGACAGGAACACTGAAGCTTTCTTT.

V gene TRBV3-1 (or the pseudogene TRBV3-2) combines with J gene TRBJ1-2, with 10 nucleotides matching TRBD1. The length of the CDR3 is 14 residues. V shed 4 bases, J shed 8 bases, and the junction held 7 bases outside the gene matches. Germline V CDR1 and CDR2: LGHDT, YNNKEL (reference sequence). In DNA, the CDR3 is TGTGCCAGCAGCCGGACAGGGGGTACCTTCGGCTACACCTTC. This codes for CASSRTGGTFGYTF.

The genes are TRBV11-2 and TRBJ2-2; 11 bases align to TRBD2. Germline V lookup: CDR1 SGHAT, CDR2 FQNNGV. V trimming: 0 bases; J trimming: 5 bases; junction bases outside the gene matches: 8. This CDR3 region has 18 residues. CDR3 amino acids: CASSLDYRVAGGTGELFF. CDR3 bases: TGTGCCAGCAGCTTAGATTACCGGGTAGCGGGGGGGACCGGGGAGCTGTTTTTT.

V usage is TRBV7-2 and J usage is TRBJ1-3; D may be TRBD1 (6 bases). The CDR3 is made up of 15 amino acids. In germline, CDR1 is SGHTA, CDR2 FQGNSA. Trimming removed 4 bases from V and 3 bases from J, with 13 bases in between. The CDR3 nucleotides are TGTGCCAGCAGCTGGGACACAGGGAGTGGAAACACCATATATTTT. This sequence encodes CASSWDTGSGNTIYF.

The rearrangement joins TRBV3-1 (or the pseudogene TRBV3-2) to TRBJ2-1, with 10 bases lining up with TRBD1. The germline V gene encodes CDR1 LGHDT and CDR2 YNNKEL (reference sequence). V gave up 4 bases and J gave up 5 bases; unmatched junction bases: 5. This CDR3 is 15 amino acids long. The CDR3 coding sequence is TGTGCCAGCAGCCCGGGACAGGGGATGCACAATGAGCAGTTCTTC. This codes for CASSPGQGMHNEQFF.

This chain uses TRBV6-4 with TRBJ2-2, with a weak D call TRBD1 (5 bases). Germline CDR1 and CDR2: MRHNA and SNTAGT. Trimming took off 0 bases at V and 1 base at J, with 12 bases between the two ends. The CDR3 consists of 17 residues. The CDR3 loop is CASSDSPRQGNTGELFF. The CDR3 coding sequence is TGTGCCAGCAGTGACTCCCCAAGGCAGGGGAACACCGGGGAGCTGTTTTTT.

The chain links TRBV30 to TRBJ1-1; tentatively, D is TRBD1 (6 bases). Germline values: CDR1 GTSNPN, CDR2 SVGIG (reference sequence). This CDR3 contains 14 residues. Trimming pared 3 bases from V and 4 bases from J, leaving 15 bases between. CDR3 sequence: CAWRLNLGGTEAFF. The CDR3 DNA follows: TGTGCCTGGAGACTCAATTTAGGGGGCACTGAAGCTTTCTTT.

CDR3 amino acids: CASSLSLGTYEQYF. CDR3 nucleotide sequence: TGTGCCAGCAGCTTGAGTTTGGGCACCTACGAGCAGTACTTC. The chain employs TRBV5-5 and TRBJ2-7, with D unclear. Trimming left V 1 base short and J 2 bases short, with 10 bases between. Germline V gene data show CDR1 as SGHKS and CDR2 as YYEKEE (reference sequence). The CDR3 runs to 14 residues.

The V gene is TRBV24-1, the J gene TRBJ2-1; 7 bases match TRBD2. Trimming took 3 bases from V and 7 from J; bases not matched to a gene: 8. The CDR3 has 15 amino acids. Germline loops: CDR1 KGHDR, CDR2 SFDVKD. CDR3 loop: CATSDRASGQNEQFF. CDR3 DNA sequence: TGTGCCACCAGTGATCGCGCTAGCGGCCAGAATGAGCAGTTCTTC.

Here the CDR3 DNA reads TGTGCCAGCAGCCCCCGGGGGGGCCTCACTGAAGCTTTCTTT. Protein product: CASSPRGGLTEAFF. The rearrangement links TRBV3-1 (or the pseudogene TRBV3-2) to TRBJ1-1, with D possibly matching TRBD1 (6 bases). CDR1 is LGHDT, CDR2 YNNKEL, per germline (reference sequence). The ends were cut back, 4 bases at V and 4 bases at J, with 13 bases in the middle. The CDR3 is 14 amino acids.